This T cell receptor (beta chain) emerged from a study of T cells in Graves' hyperthyroidism and ophthalmopathy. Study information: Pretreatment peripheral blood was obtained at initial diagnosis.

Germline V CDR1 and CDR2: MNHEY, SMNVEV (reference sequence). The CDR3 totals 16 residues. With 11 bases clipped from V and 0 bases from J, the junction kept 9 bases outside the gene matches. What was amplified from RNA transcripts were TCR beta CDR3 regions. An initial round of RT-PCR targeting the TCR CDR3 relied on the HTBI primer set. TCRdb reanalysed the multiplex PCR reads using MiXCR and keeps one entry per CDR3 protein. The profile shows 400,000 to 550,000 distinct CDR3 sequences, roughly 14% of them singletons. For Graves' hyperthyroidism to be stable, ophthalmopathy could not progress within 18 months. This clonotype was seen repeatedly, ten times or more. Its antigen is not identified. Study results and caveats: Ophthalmopathy and stable hyperthyroidism were separated by a 13 V-J model. Most thyroid clonotypes that were expanded above 0.001 also turned up in blood.

The sequenced sample was blood. The chain is built from TRBV27 and TRBJ2-1; 11 positions agree with TRBD2. The TCR was taken from a woman aged 18-30 years with Graves' hyperthyroidism. CDR3 in amino acids: CASLTSGVSSYNEQFF. CDR3 nucleotide sequence: TGTGCCTCACTGACTAGCGGGGTGAGCTCCTACAATGAGCAGTTCTTC.